This T cell receptor beta chain comes out of a study of blood T cell repertoires in COVID-19. V lost 2 bases and J lost 0, with 6 bases in between. This CDR3 contains 14 residues. CDR1 is SGHNT and CDR2 is YYREEE in the germline V gene (reference sequence). The authors' processing: Estimated nucleated cell counts came from reference gene primer amplification. Method: immunoSEQ multiplex PCR; TCRdb's copy keeps in-frame clones and lacks some. The DNA gave D and trimming, while V, J and clone size come from that table. Found here are fewer than 130,000 clones, 76% of them singletons; the top ten hold 3.8%.

The chain has TRBV5-4 and TRBJ1-5; D is undetermined. Sequencing input: peripheral blood. The TCR was taken from a woman aged 80 or over with acute or convalescent COVID-19. The CDR3: CASSFYNSNQPQHF. The CDR3 nucleotides read TGTGCCAGCAGCTTCTATAATAGCAATCAGCCCCAGCATTTT.